This T cell receptor (beta chain) was documented in a study of cytomegalovirus exposure and HLA in healthy donors. The repertoire was sequenced with immunoSEQ multiplex PCR; TCRdb's copy has only in-frame clones and lacks some. The sample shows 110,000 to 150,000 clones, about 86% of them seen only once. V shed 4 bases and J 5 bases; nucleotides not matched to a gene: 7. CDR1 and CDR2 (germline): SGHRS, YFSETQ. There are 14 residues in the CDR3. This sequence was found in a young man in good health and CMV-seronegative. Sequencing used PBMCs. This sequence joins TRBV5-1 and TRBJ2-3; TRBD1 matches 7 bases. CDR3 coding DNA: TGCGCCAGCAGCCCCCGGGACAGCGGAGATACGCAGTATTTT. It specifies CASSPRDSGDTQYF.